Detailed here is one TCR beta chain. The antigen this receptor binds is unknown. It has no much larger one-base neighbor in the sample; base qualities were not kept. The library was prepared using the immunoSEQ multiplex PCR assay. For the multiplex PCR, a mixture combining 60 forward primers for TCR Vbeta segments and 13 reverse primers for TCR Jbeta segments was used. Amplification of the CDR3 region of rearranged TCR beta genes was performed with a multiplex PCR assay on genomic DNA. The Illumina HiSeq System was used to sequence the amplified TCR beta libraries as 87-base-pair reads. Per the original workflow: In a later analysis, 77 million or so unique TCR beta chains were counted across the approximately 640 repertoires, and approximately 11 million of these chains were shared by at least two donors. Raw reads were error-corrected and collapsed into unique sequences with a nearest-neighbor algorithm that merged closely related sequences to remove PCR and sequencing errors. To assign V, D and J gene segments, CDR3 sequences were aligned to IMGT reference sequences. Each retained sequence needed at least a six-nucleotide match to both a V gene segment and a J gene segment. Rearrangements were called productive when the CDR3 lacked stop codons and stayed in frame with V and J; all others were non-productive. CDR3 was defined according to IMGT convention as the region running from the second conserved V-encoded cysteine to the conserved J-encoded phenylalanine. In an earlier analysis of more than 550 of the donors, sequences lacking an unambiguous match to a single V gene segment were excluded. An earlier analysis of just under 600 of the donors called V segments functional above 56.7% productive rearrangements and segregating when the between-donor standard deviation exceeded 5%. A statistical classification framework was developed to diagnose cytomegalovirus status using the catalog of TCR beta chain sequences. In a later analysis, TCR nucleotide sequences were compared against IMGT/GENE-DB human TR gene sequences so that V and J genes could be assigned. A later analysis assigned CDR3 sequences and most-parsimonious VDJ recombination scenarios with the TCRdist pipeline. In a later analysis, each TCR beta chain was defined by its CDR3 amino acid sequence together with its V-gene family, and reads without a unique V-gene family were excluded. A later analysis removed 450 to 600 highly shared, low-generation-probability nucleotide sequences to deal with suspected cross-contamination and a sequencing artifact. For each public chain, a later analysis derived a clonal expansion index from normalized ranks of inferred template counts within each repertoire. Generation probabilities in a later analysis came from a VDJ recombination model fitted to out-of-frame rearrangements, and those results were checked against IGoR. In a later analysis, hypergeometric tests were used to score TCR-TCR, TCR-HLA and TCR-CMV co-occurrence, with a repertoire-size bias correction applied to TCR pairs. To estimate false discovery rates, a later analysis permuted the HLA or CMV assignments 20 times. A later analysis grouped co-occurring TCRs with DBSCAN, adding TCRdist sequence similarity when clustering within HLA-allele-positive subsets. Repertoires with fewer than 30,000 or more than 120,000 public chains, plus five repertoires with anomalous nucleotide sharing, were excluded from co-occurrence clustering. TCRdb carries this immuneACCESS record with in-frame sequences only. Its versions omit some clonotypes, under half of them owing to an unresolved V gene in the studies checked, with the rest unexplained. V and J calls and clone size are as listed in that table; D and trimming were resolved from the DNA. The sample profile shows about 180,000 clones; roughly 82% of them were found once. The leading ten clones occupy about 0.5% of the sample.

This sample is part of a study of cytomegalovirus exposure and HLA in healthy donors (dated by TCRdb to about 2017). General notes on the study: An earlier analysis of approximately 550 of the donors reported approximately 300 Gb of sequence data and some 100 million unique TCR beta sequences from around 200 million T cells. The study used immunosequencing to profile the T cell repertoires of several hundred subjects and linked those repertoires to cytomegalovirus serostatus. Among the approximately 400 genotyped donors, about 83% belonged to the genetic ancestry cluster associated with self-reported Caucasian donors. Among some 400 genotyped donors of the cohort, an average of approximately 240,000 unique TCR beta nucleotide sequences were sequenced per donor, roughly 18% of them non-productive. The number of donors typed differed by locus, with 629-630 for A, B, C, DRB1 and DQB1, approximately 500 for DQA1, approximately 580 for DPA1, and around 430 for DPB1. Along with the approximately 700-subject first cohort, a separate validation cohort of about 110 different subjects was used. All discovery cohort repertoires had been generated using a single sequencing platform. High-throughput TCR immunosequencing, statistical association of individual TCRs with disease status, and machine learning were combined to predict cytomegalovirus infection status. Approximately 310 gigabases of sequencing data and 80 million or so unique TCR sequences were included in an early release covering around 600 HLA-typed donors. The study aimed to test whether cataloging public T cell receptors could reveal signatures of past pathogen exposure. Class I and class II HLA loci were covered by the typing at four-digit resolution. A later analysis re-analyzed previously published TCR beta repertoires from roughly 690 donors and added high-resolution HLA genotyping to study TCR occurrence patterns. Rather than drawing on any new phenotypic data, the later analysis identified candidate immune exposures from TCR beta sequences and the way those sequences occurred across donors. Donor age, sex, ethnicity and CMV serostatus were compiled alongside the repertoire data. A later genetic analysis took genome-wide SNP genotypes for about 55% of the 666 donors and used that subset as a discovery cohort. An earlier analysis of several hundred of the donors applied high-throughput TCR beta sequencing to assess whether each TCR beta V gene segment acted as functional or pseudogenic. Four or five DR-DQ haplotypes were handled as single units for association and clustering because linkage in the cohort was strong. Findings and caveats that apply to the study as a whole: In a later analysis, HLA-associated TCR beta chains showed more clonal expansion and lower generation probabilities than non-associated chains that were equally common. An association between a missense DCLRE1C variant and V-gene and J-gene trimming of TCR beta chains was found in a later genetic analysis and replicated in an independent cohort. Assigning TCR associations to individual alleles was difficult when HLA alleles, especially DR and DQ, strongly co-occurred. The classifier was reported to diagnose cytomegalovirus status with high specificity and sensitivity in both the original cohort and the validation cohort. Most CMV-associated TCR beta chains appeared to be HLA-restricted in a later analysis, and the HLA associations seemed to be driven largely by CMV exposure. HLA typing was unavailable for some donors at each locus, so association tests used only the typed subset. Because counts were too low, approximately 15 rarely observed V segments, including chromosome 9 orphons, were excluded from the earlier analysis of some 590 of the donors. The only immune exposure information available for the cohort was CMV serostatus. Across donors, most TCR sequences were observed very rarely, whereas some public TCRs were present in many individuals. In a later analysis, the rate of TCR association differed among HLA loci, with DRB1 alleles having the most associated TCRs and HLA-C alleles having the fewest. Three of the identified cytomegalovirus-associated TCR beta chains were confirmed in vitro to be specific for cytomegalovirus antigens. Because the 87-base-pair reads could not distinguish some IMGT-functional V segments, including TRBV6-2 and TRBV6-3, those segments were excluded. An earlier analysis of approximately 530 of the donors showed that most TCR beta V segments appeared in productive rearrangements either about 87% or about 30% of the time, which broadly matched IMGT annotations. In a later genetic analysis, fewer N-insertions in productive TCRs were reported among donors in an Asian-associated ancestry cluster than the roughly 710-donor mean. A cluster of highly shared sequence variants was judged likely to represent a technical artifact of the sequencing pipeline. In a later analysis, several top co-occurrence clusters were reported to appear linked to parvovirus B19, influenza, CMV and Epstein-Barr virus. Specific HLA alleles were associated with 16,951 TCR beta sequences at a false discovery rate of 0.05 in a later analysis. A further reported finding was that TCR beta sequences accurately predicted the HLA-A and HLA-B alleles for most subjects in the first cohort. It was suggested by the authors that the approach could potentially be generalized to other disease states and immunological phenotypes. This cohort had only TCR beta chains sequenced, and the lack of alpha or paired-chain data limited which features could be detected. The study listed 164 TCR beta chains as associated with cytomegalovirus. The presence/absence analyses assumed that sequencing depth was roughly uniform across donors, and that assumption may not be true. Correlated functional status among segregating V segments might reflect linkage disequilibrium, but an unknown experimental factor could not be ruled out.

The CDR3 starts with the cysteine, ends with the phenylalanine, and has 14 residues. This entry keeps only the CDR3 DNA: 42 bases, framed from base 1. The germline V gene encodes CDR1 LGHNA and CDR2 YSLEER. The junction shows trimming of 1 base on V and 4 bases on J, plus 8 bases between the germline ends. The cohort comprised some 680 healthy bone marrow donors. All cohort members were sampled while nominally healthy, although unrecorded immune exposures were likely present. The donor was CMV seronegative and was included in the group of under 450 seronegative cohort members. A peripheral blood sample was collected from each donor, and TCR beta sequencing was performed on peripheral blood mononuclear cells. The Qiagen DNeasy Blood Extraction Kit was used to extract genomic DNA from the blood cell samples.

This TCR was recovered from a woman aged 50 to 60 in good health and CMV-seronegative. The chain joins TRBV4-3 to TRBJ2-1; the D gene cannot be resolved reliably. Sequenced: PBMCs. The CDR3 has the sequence CASSQGRYYNEQFF. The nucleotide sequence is TGCGCCAGCAGCCAAGGCCGCTATTACAATGAGCAGTTCTTC.